This T cell receptor beta chain was identified in a study of T cells in Graves' hyperthyroidism and ophthalmopathy. Study at large: Peripheral blood collection took place at initial diagnosis, before any treatment. Study results and limitations: The model forecast ophthalmopathy, anticipating it by a median approximately 6.2 months before onset.

This clonotype appeared many times. Its target is not known. TCR beta CDR3 regions were amplified from RNA. RT-PCR in the first round (using the HTBI primer set) targeted the TCR CDR3. TCRdb used MiXCR to reprocess the multiplex PCR reads, holding one entry per CDR3 protein. The sample has roughly 350,000 distinct CDR3 sequences; roughly 15% are singletons. A Clinical Activity Score of at least 3, a NOSPECS grade of at least 4 and a duration under 3 months were recorded in the ophthalmopathy patients. Looked up from germline, CDR1 is SGHVS and CDR2 is FNYEAQ. The CDR3 has 16 residues. The J segment lost 4 bases and the V segment lost 1 base, leaving 6 bases of the junction unmatched.

This TCR was recovered from a woman aged 25-40 years with Graves' ophthalmopathy. V and J are TRBV7-6 and TRBJ1-1; 10 nucleotides line up with TRBD1. Sample: blood. CDR3 protein: CASSLGGQGFGTEAFF. The CDR3 bases are TGTGCCAGCAGCTTAGGGGGACAGGGGTTCGGCACTGAAGCTTTCTTT.